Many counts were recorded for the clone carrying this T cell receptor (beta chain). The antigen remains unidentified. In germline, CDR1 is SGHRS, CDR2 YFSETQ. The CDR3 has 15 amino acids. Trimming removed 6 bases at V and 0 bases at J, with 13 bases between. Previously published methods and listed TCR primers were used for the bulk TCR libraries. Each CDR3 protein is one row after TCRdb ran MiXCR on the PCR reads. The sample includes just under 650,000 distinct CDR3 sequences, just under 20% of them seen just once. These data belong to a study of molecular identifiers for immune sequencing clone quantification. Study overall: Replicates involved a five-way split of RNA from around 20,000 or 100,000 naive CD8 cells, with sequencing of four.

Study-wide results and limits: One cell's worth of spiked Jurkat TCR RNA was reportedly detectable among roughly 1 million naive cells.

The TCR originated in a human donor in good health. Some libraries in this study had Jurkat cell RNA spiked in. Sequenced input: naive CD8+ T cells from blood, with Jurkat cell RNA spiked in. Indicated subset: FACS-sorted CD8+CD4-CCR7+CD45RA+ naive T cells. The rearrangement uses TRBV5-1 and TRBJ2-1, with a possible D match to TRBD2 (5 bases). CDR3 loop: CASTPFGDSYNEQFF. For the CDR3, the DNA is TGCGCCAGCACCCCGTTCGGGGACTCCTACAATGAGCAGTTCTTC.